Presented here are 30 T cell receptor beta chains from one specimen sequenced in a study of metastatic and nonmetastatic thyroid tumors. Nobody among the patients had been given any treatment before thyroid surgery. TCRdb reprocessed the PCR reads via MiXCR. The table includes about 16,000 clones, almost 35% detected once. Sample: tumor tissue. The receptors were sampled from a female donor with papillary thyroid cancer or a benign thyroid nodule (not recorded which). Some clones in this sample may be carry-over from other donors' samples.

This clone appeared a few times. CDR3 in DNA: TGTGCCAGCAGAACCCTTGTAGGCGGACCCCGGAGGAACACTGAAGCTTTCTTT. This translates into CASRTLVGGPRRNTEAFF. V and J are TRBV6-6 and TRBJ1-1, with D hard to call. Germline V lookup: CDR1 MNHNY, CDR2 SVGAGI (reference sequence). This CDR3 spans 18 amino acids. Trimming removed 6 bases from V and 1 base from J, with 24 bases in between.

In its sample, this clone is medium-sized. This chain connects TRBV5-1 to TRBJ2-7; a weak D match, TRBD1 (6 bases). The CDR3 consists of 14 residues. Trimming shortened V by 4 bases and J by 1 base, and 12 bases separated the two germline ends. Germline CDR1 reads SGHRS; CDR2 reads YFSETQ. CDR3 DNA: TGCGCCAGCAGCATTGGACAGATTTCCTACGAGCAGTACTTC. It yields the protein CASSIGQISYEQYF.

The chain is built from TRBV20-1 and TRBJ2-7, with D possibly TRBD2 on 6 matching bases. The CDR3 is 16 amino acids. Germline V gives CDR1 DFQATT, CDR2 SNEGSKA (reference sequence). Between the trimmed V and J ends, which lost 5 bases and 0 bases, there was a span of 20 bases. The CDR3 region has the DNA TGCAGTGCTTCCGGGACTGGGCTACCACCCTCCTACGAGCAGTACTTC. Amino acid sequence: CSASGTGLPPSYEQYF.

This clone was found many times. V is TRBV12-3 or TRBV12-4 and J is TRBJ1-6; 8 bases line up with TRBD1. Trimming removed 3 bases from V and 9 bases from J; junction bases left unmatched: 4. The CDR3 extends over 14 amino acids. CDR3 in DNA: TGTGCCAGCAGTTTTGGACAGGGAGGTTCACCCCTCCACTTT. Residues: CASSFGQGGSPLHF.

The chain joins TRBV25-1 to TRBJ1-1, with TRBD1 matching 8 bases. CDR3 size: 15 residues. Germline V gene sequence: CDR1 MGHDK, CDR2 SYGVNS. The J segment lost 3 bases and the V segment lost 3 bases, leaving 6 bases of the junction unmatched. CDR3 sequence: CASSDPGGSDTEAFF. In DNA form, the CDR3 reads TGTGCCAGCAGTGATCCAGGGGGCTCGGACACTGAAGCTTTCTTT.

This clone showed up many times. The J gene is TRBJ1-2, the V gene TRBV3-1, with 11 nucleotides matching TRBD1. V shed 2 bases, J shed 6 bases, and the junction held 8 bases outside the gene matches. Germline V CDR1 and CDR2: LGHDT, YNNKEL (reference sequence). The CDR3 sequence is 16 residues long. The CDR3 loop reads CASSQTGGTGGNGYTF. Written as DNA, the CDR3 is TGTGCCAGCAGCCAAACGGGCGGGACAGGGGGTAATGGCTACACCTTC.

In this sample, this clone turned up many times. V and J are TRBV5-6 and TRBJ1-2, with D hard to call. Germline lookup yields CDR1 SGHDT and CDR2 YYEEEE. CDR3 length: 13 residues. V lost 0 bases, J lost 4 bases, and 7 bases lay in between. CDR3 protein: CASSLGGSYGYTF. The CDR3 DNA reads as TGTGCCAGCAGCTTGGGAGGGAGCTATGGCTACACCTTC.

The sample holds a few counts of this clone. The rearrangement links TRBV27 to TRBJ1-2, with D maybe TRBD1 (5 bases). V lost 3 bases to trimming and J lost 8 bases, with 16 bases between them. Germline-derived CDR1 and CDR2 are MNHEY and SMNVEV (reference sequence). This CDR3 region has 14 residues. The CDR3 is CASSFLGRAGGYTF. CDR3 bases: TGTGCCAGCAGTTTTTTAGGCAGGGCGGGCGGCTACACCTTC.

The genes are TRBV28 and TRBJ2-7; the D is unclear. The length of the CDR3 is 12 residues. Trimming shortened V by 2 bases and J by 7 bases, and 9 bases separated the two germline ends. Germline V lookup: CDR1 MDHEN, CDR2 SYDVKM. DNA for the CDR3: TGTGCCAGCAGTTTAATGATCCAGGAGCAGTACTTC. This codes for CASSLMIQEQYF.

The sample holds many counts of this clone. The chain recombines TRBV6-1 with TRBJ2-5; TRBD2 agrees at 7 bases. The CDR3 is 12 residues long. J lost 1 base, V lost 8 bases, and 1 base had no gene match. Germline CDR1 MNHNS, CDR2 SASEGT. The CDR3 sequence: CASGGGQETQYF. The CDR3, as DNA: TGTGCCAGCGGGGGGGGCCAAGAGACCCAGTACTTC.

The chain joins TRBV15 to TRBJ1-2, with 7 bases identical to TRBD1. CDR3 length: 19 amino acids. Germline V lookup: CDR1 LNHNV, CDR2 YYDKDF (reference sequence). V was pared by 2 bases and J by 4 bases, with 19 bases of the junction left unmatched. The CDR3 DNA reads as TGTGCCACCAGCAGAAAAGTACGCGGCCCGGGACAGAGCCTCTATGGCTACACCTTC. Translated: CATSRKVRGPGQSLYGYTF.

The rearrangement links TRBV7-8 to TRBJ2-7; D possibly matches TRBD1 or TRBD2 (5 bases each). The germline V gene has CDR1 SGHVS and CDR2 FQNEAQ. CDR3 length equals 15 residues. The V gene lost 0 bases and the J gene lost 6 bases, with 15 bases spanning the gap. The CDR3 sequence: CASSLAEGRFGEQYF. DNA for the CDR3: TGTGCCAGCAGCTTAGCCGAGGGACGATTCGGCGAGCAGTACTTC.

This clone is termed medium-sized. The J gene is TRBJ1-2, the V gene TRBV9; 10 bases are a match to TRBD1. The CDR3 consists of 17 residues. Germline V gives CDR1 SGDLS, CDR2 YYNGEE. After removal of 3 bases from V and 0 bases from J, the junction contained 8 bases not matched to a gene. The CDR3 DNA reads TGTGCCAGCAGCGCGAACGCCGGGACAGGGGCTAACTATGGCTACACCTTC. It yields the protein CASSANAGTGANYGYTF.

This clone rates as medium-sized (0.01 to 0.1%). The chain employs TRBV5-1 and TRBJ2-2; either TRBD1 or TRBD2 may fit D (5 bases each). V was shortened by 6 bases and J by 1 base, with 13 bases between the two germline ends. Per the germline V gene, CDR1 is SGHRS and CDR2 is YFSETQ. This CDR3 is built from 15 residues. CDR3 loop: CASKPWDRNTGELFF. The CDR3 DNA reads as TGCGCCAGCAAACCTTGGGACCGGAACACCGGGGAGCTGTTTTTT. Looking up the rest from reference TRBV5-1 and TRBJ2-2 gives the full variable domain: KAGVTQTPRYLIKTRGQQVTLSCSPISGHRSVSWYQQTPGQGLQFLFEYFSETQRNKGNFPGRFSGRQFSNSRSEMNVSTLELGDSALYLCASKPWDRNTGELFFGEGSRLTVL.

V and J are TRBV20-1 and TRBJ2-7; D ambiguous. This CDR3 has 13 amino acids. Germline V gene data show CDR1 as DFQATT and CDR2 as SNEGSKA (reference sequence). V was cut by 0 bases and J by 3 bases, with 9 bases left in between. The CDR3 DNA reads TGCAGTGCTAGAGATCTGGGCGGCTACGAGCAGTACTTC. Protein product: CSARDLGGYEQYF.

This clone qualifies as medium-sized. The genes are TRBV7-9 and TRBJ2-2; D is perhaps TRBD1 or TRBD2 (5 bases each). With 6 bases removed from V and 0 bases from J, the gap between germline ends came to 11 bases. Germline V gene sequence: CDR1 SEHNR, CDR2 FQNEAQ (reference sequence). This CDR3 has 15 residues. CDR3 region: CASRPGTANTGELFF. CDR3 bases: TGTGCCAGCAGGCCCGGGACCGCGAACACCGGGGAGCTGTTTTTT.

Of note for this clone: The junction departs from germline at one end; a sequencing error may be responsible. V and J are TRBV5-1 and TRBJ2-2; tentative D call: TRBD1 (6 bases). The CDR3 spans 15 residues. Germline CDR1 and CDR2: SGHRS and YFSETQ. CDR3 in DNA: TGCGCCAGCAGCTTGTGGGGGCCGAACACCGGTGAGCTGTTTTTT. Encoded protein: CASSLWGPNTGELFF.

CDR3 bases: TGTGCCAGCAGCTCAATGGACAGGGATTCCTACGAGCAGTACTTC. Translated: CASSSMDRDSYEQYF. The J gene is TRBJ2-7, the V gene TRBV11-3; the match to TRBD1 covers 8 bases. V gave up 4 bases and J gave up 1 base; unmatched junction bases: 6. The CDR3 is made up of 15 amino acids. The germline V gene has CDR1 SGHNT and CDR2 YENEEA.

This chain connects TRBV11-2 to TRBJ2-7; D perhaps matches TRBD2 (6 bases). There are 13 residues in the CDR3. V was clipped by 5 bases and J by 4 bases, with 12 bases between them. Germline lookup yields CDR1 SGHAT and CDR2 FQNNGV. CDR3 amino acids: CASSLSGIYEQYF. DNA of the CDR3: TGTGCCAGCAGCCTTAGCGGTATATACGAGCAGTACTTC.

In its sample, this clone ranks as medium-sized (0.01 to 0.1%). The chain has TRBV12-3 or TRBV12-4 and TRBJ2-3; TRBD2 matches at 14 bases. The CDR3 runs 17 residues. V lost 6 bases, J lost 5 bases, and 10 bases stayed unmatched. This CDR3 is CASRRLAGGMLLDTQYF. The DNA of the CDR3 is TGTGCCAGCAGGCGACTAGCGGGGGGGATGCTTTTAGATACGCAGTATTTT.

In its sample, this clone was seen a few times. The V and J genes are TRBV10-1 and TRBJ2-1; TRBD2 is a possible D gene (5 bases). CDR3 length: 15 amino acids. Germline CDR1 is WNHNN and CDR2 is SYGVQD (reference sequence). Trimming left V 0 bases short and J 2 bases short, with 8 bases between. The CDR3 reads CASSESSGPYNEQFF. CDR3 sequence (DNA): TGCGCCAGCAGTGAGTCCAGCGGTCCCTACAATGAGCAGTTCTTC.

The chain is built from TRBV30 and TRBJ1-6; D is perhaps TRBD1 (6 bases). Trimming stripped 1 base from V and 8 bases from J, with 15 bases between. The CDR3 runs 15 residues. Germline V gives CDR1 GTSNPN, CDR2 SVGIG (reference sequence). CDR3 region: CAWSAPGADYSPLHF. CDR3 DNA sequence: TGTGCCTGGAGTGCTCCGGGGGCGGACTATTCACCCCTCCACTTT. Looking up the rest from reference TRBV30 and TRBJ1-6 gives the full variable domain: SQTIHQWPATLVQPVGSPLSLECTVEGTSNPNLYWYRQAAGRGLQLLFYSVGIGQISSEVPQNLSASRPQDRQFILSSKKLLLSDSGFYLCAWSAPGADYSPLHFGNGTRLTVT.

V and J are TRBV5-1 and TRBJ1-2; no firm D call. Germline V gene sequence: CDR1 SGHRS, CDR2 YFSETQ. Between the trimmed V and J ends, which lost 3 bases and 0 bases, there was a span of 9 bases. The length of the CDR3 is 14 residues. Here the CDR3 reads CASSSDGTNYGYTF. The CDR3, as DNA: TGCGCCAGCAGCTCGGACGGCACTAACTATGGCTACACCTTC.

A remark on this clone: Germline and junction disagree at one end, which may indicate a read error. The rearrangement links TRBV6-1 to TRBJ1-5; D is undetermined. The CDR3 is 15 amino acids. Germline CDR1 reads MNHNS; CDR2 reads SASEGT. The CDR3 is CASNPLIRPNQRQHF. CDR3 nucleotides: TGTGCCAGCAACCCCCTGATCAGGCCGAATCAGCGCCAGCATTTT.

The V call is TRBV9, the J call TRBJ2-1; 7 bases are a match to TRBD2. Germline values: CDR1 SGDLS, CDR2 YYNGEE. The CDR3 is made up of 15 amino acids. V shed 5 bases, J shed 2 bases, and the junction held 7 bases outside the gene matches. CDR3 sequence reads: CASSASGIAYNEQFF. CDR3 in DNA: TGTGCCAGCAGTGCGAGCGGGATCGCCTACAATGAGCAGTTCTTC.

The chain couples TRBV5-1 to TRBJ2-7, with a tentative D call TRBD2 (5 bases). The CDR3 totals 14 residues. CDR1 and CDR2 from the germline V gene are SGHRS and YFSETQ. Trimming removed 3 bases from V and 1 base from J, with 11 bases in between. The DNA of the CDR3 is TGCGCCAGCAGCTCCCGGGGTCCTTCCTACGAGCAGTACTTC. This codes for CASSSRGPSYEQYF.

This clone was recorded many times. The rearrangement links TRBV29-1 to TRBJ2-7; TRBD1 aligns across 11 bases. Trimming took 3 bases from V and 6 from J; bases not matched to a gene: 10. The germline CDR1 and CDR2 sequences are SQVTM and ANQGSEA. The CDR3 consists of 15 residues. CDR3 protein: CSVESLRTGGPEQYF. The DNA of the CDR3 is TGCAGCGTTGAGAGTTTGAGGACAGGGGGCCCCGAGCAGTACTTC.

V and J are TRBV18 and TRBJ2-2; D is unresolved. CDR1 KGHSH and CDR2 LQKENI come from the germline V gene. CDR3 size: 15 residues. V was trimmed by 1 base and J by 3 bases, leaving 9 bases between them. In DNA, the CDR3 is TGTGCCAGCTCACCACGCGCCCGAGACACCGGGGAGCTGTTTTTT. This sequence encodes CASSPRARDTGELFF.

The table lists this clone with many counts. The V call is TRBV20-1, the J call TRBJ2-3; D not resolved. With 0 bases removed from V and 2 bases from J, the gap between germline ends came to 12 bases. Germline V CDR1 and CDR2: DFQATT, SNEGSKA (reference sequence). The CDR3 contains 15 residues. This CDR3 reads CSARDRIGVTDTQYF. For the CDR3, the DNA is TGCAGTGCTAGAGATCGTATCGGAGTCACAGATACGCAGTATTTT.

The sample holds many counts of this clone. A much larger clone lies one base from this, so it may be a read error. The rearrangement links TRBV15 to TRBJ2-3; 11 bases agree with TRBD2. Germline loops: CDR1 LNHNV, CDR2 YYDKDF (reference sequence). The CDR3 is 16 residues long. CDR3 protein: CATGRRSGGVTDTQYF. The CDR3 nucleotides read TGTGCCACCGGCAGACGTAGCGGGGGGGTTACAGATACGCAGTATTTT.